The entry below gives a single T cell receptor (beta chain) sequence along with its context. What it binds is unknown. This record belongs to a study of PD-1 blockade in classical Hodgkin lymphoma. Study observations and caveats: Newly diagnosed patients reportedly trailed healthy donors in baseline TCR diversity. The authors have not defined what causes the repertoire differences, possibly disease activity or prior therapy. Patients starting nivolumab under 1 year after ASCT were excluded.

Clones were read by immunoSEQ multiplex PCR, and TCRdb kept only the in-frame ones, dropping some. The sample includes 80,000 to 95,000 clones, more than 80% of them seen just once. As to time point: cycle 4 day 1 (C4D1), after 6 weeks of nivolumab. Autologous stem cell transplantation was followed by relapse in every patient, and brentuximab vedotin exposure varied. Trimming took 0 bases from V and 7 from J, leaving 15 bases between them. The CDR3 extends over 15 amino acids. Germline V lookup: CDR1 SEHNR, CDR2 FQNEAQ (reference sequence). The specimen comprised peripheral blood mononuclear cells (PBMCs), sampled before the fourth cycle of nivolumab. The TCR was taken from a human donor with classical Hodgkin lymphoma. V is TRBV7-9 and J is TRBJ2-5; perhaps TRBD1 as D (7 bases). As DNA, the CDR3 is TGTGCCAGCAGCTTAGCGCTCCGGCAGGGGGGGACCCAGTACTTC. This sequence encodes CASSLALRQGGTQYF.